This is a list of T cell receptor beta chains from one sample in a study of shared clonotypes between healthy human individuals. Assay used: immunoSEQ multiplex PCR; TCRdb lists only in-frame clones, some missing. Of roughly 2 million clones listed, more than 90% are singletons. The sequenced sample was naive CD4+ T cells sorted from blood. The receptors shown here come from a man younger than 35 in good health. Each CDR3 is given with its conserved first and last residue. D genes are given only for firm matches.

V	D	J	CDR3
TRBV19	TRBD1	TRBJ2-7	CASSVDRGSYEQYF
TRBV5-1	-	TRBJ1-6	CASSSSGERNSPLHF
TRBV30	TRBD1	TRBJ1-5	CAWSPQDRASQHF
TRBV7-3	-	TRBJ1-2	CASSFGSQGIYTF
TRBV19	TRBD1	TRBJ2-2	CASWGDRVTGELFF
TRBV10-1	-	TRBJ2-7	CASSPSGKVPYEQYF
TRBV4-2	TRBD1	TRBJ1-5	CASSQDSYRTGKALNQPQHF
TRBV20-1	-	TRBJ2-3	CSVEGLSTQYF
TRBV11-2	-	TRBJ2-1	CASSWLDPRLGEQFF
TRBV6-6	-	TRBJ1-5	CASSYRDVADF
TRBV29-1	TRBD2	TRBJ2-3	CSGSGRASDTQYF
TRBV4-3	-	TRBJ1-1	CASSQAVRNTEAFF
TRBV7-8	-	TRBJ1-5	CASSLVGGQPQHF
TRBV6-5	TRBD1	TRBJ2-7	CASSSSDRREQYF
TRBV6-1	TRBD2	TRBJ2-3	CASRTSGPPTDTQYF
TRBV25-1	TRBD2	TRBJ2-3	CASSEPGGPDTQYF
TRBV6-5	TRBD1	TRBJ2-7	CASSTRQGLQYF
TRBV27	-	TRBJ1-1	CASSLRGGNTEAFF
TRBV5-1	-	TRBJ1-1	CASSLVGGLTEAFF
TRBV30	-	TRBJ2-4	CAWNYQQGNIQYF
TRBV9	-	TRBJ1-6	CASSERGTLGSPLHF
TRBV10-3	-	TRBJ2-3	CAISESPASTDTQYF
TRBV7-6	-	TRBJ2-2	CASSLTGRDNTGELFF
TRBV5-1	TRBD2	TRBJ2-5	CASSASGTSGPRGETQYF
TRBV13	-	TRBJ1-2	CASSLGGINYGYTF
TRBV7-9	-	TRBJ1-1	CASSFQGSDTEAFF
TRBV28	TRBD1	TRBJ2-7	CASSFGDRTYEQYF
TRBV5-1	TRBD2	TRBJ2-2	CASSIGLAGTGELFF
TRBV9	TRBD2	TRBJ2-7	CASSVEAGGAYEQYF
TRBV7-8	TRBD2	TRBJ2-5	CASGAREGRETQYF
TRBV18	-	TRBJ1-2	CASSPPLREWGYTF
TRBV4-1	-	TRBJ2-7	CASSQVPGAPRENEQYF
TRBV2	-	TRBJ2-5	CASTQKTQYF
TRBV10-3	-	TRBJ1-5	CAISEALNQPQHF
TRBV19	-	TRBJ1-5	CASSLAGPQHF
TRBV5-4	TRBD1	TRBJ1-1	CASRPTGGSNTEAFF
TRBV27	-	TRBJ1-5	CASSLPGGDRPSNQPQHF
TRBV14	-	TRBJ2-3	CASSQAIRTDTQYF
TRBV30	TRBD2	TRBJ2-5	CAWSAYSGRAWETQYF
TRBV7-3	TRBD1	TRBJ1-1	CASSIRQGTEAFF
TRBV5-8	-	TRBJ1-5	CASSSWRVRNQPQHF
TRBV6-1	-	TRBJ2-7	CASSEELGFEQYF
TRBV4-3	-	TRBJ2-7	CASSQAWGQNYEQYF
TRBV28	-	TRBJ2-5	CASSPPGRRGETQYF
TRBV6-1	-	TRBJ1-5	CASSGSQPQHF